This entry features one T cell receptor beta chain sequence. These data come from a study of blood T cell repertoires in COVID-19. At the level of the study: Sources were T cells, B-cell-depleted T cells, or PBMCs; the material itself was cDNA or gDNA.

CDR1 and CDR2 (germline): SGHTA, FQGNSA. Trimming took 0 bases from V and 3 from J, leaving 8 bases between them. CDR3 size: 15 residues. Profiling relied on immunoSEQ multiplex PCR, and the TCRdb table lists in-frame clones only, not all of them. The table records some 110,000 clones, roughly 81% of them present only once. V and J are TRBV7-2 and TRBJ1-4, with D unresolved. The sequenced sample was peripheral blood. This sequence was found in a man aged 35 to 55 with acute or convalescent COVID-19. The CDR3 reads CASSLASAANEKLFF. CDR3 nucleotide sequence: TGTGCCAGCAGCTTAGCGTCAGCGGCTAATGAAAAACTGTTTTTT.